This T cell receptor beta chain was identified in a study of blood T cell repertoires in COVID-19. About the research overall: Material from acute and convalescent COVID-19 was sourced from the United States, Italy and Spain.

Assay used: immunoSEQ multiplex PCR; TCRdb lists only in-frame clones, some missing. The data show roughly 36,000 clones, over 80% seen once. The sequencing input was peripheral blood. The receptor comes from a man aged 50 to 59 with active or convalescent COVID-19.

CDR3 sequence (DNA): TGTGCCAGCCGCGATCGGACGGGACAGGGTCACCAGCCCCAGCATTTT. Translating it yields CASRDRTGQGHQPQHF. This chain links TRBV2 with TRBJ1-5, with TRBD1 matching over 9 bases. CDR1 SNHLY and CDR2 FYNNEI come from the germline V gene. J was trimmed by 7 bases and V by 8 bases; bases with no gene match: 15. The CDR3 consists of 16 residues.